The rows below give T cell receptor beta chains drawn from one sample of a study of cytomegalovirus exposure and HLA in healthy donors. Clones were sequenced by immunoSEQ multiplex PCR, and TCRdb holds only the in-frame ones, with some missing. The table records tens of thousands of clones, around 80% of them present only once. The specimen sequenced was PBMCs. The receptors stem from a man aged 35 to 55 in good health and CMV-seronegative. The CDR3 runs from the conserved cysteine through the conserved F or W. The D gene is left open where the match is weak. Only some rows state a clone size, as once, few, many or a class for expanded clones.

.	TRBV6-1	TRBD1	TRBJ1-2	TGTGCCAGCAGTGATAACAGGGGACATAACTATGGCTACACCTTC	CASSDNRGHNYGYTF
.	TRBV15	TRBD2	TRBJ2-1	TGTGCCACCAGCGGGTCCGGGCTAGCGGGAACGGATGAGCAGTTCTTC	CATSGSGLAGTDEQFF
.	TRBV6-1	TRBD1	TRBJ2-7	TGTGCCAGCAGTGAATTCTGGACAGGGTCCTACGAGCAGTACTTC	CASSEFWTGSYEQYF
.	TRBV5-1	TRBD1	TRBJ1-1	TGCGCCAGCAGCTTGGGGTTCGGACAGGCCTACCTTGCTTTCTTT	CASSLGFGQAYLAFF
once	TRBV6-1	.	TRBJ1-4	TGTGCCAGCAGCAGACAGATTACAACTAATGAAAAACTGTTTTTT	CASSRQITTNEKLFF
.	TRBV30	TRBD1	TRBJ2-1	TGTGCCTGGAGCATCAGTAGGACAGGGAAGAATGAGCAGTTCTTC	CAWSISRTGKNEQFF
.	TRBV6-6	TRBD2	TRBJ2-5	TGTGCCAGCAGTTACTCGATGGGGGAGGGCCGCGAGACCCAGTACTTC	CASSYSMGEGRETQYF
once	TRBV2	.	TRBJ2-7	TGTGCCAGCAGAGGGGACTACGAGCAGTACTTC	CASRGDYEQYF
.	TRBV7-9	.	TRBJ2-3	TGTGCCAGCAGCGTTGACAGGAGGACAGATACGCAGTATTTT	CASSVDRRTDTQYF
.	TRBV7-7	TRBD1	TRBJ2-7	TGTGCTAGCAGCCCCGGACAGGGGAACGCCGAGCAGTACTTC	CASSPGQGNAEQYF
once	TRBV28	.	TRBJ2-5	TGTGCCACCTTGGTTCGTGAGGGGAGGGAGACCCAGTACTTC	CATLVREGRETQYF